One and the same sample provided the 30 T cell receptor beta chains below, sequenced in a study of control samples from healthy donors and cancer patients. Here immunoSEQ multiplex PCR was the method, and the copy in TCRdb shows in-frame clones only, minus some. The table lists around 80,000 clones, about 88% of them singletons. The sample taken for sequencing was blood. The receptors were gathered from a woman aged 45-59 years in good health.

The chain recombines TRBV18 with TRBJ1-4, with 7 bases aligning to TRBD1. The CDR3 is 15 residues long. Looked up from germline, CDR1 is KGHSH and CDR2 is LQKENI. The V gene end was trimmed by 2 bases and the J gene end by 5 bases; junction bases not matched to a gene: 5. The CDR3 loop reads CASSPSAGGNEKLFF. The CDR3 DNA follows: TGTGCCAGCTCACCATCGGCAGGGGGGAATGAAAAACTGTTTTTT.

V gene TRBV27 combines with J gene TRBJ2-3; TRBD1 agrees at 7 bases. The V segment lost 4 bases and the J segment 3 bases; nucleotides outside the gene matches: 7. CDR3 size: 15 residues. Germline V CDR1 and CDR2: MNHEY, SMNVEV (reference sequence). The CDR3: CASSYKRGRTDTQYF. The CDR3 nucleotides are TGTGCCAGCAGTTATAAGAGGGGGCGAACAGATACGCAGTATTTT.

The chain has TRBV28 and TRBJ1-2; the match to TRBD1 covers 8 bases. In germline, CDR1 is MDHEN, CDR2 SYDVKM. The CDR3 loop spans 15 amino acids. V shed 6 bases and J 2 bases; nucleotides not matched to a gene: 8. CDR3 nucleotides: TGTGCCAGCAGCCCCATAGGACAGGGAAACTATGGCTACACCTTC. Protein sequence: CASSPIGQGNYGYTF.

V and J are TRBV2 and TRBJ1-2; D uncertain. The CDR3 is made up of 14 amino acids. V was cut by 2 bases and J by 4 bases, with 11 bases left in between. CDR1 is SNHLY and CDR2 is FYNNEI in the germline V gene. CDR3 in DNA: TGTGCCAGCAGTGAAAGAAGGCAGAGCTATGGCTACACCTTC. This translates into CASSERRQSYGYTF. The full variable domain, its missing parts supplied by reference TRBV2 and TRBJ1-2, is EPEVTQTPSHQVTQMGQEVILRCVPISNHLYFYWYRQILGQKVEFLVSFYNNEISEKSEIFDDQFSVERPDGSNFTLKIRSTKLEDSAMYFCASSERRQSYGYTFGSGTRLTVV.

In DNA form, the CDR3 reads TGTGCCAGCAGCACCCCCCGCACAGGCGCGAACACCGGGGAGCTGTTTTTT. Translation: CASSTPRTGANTGELFF. V gene TRBV27 combines with J gene TRBJ2-2; D perhaps matches TRBD1 (5 bases). The CDR3 runs 17 residues. Per germline, CDR1 MNHEY and CDR2 SMNVEV (reference sequence). The V end was cut by 6 bases, the J end by 0 bases, with 17 bases between.

This chain joins TRBV15 and TRBJ1-1, with TRBD1 as a possible D gene (5 bases). The CDR3 contains 13 residues. CDR1 and CDR2 (germline): LNHNV, YYDKDF (reference sequence). Trimming removed 3 bases at V and 5 bases at J, with 10 bases between. Here the CDR3 reads CATSREGETEAFF. CDR3 nucleotides: TGTGCCACCAGCAGGGAAGGGGAGACTGAAGCTTTCTTT.

V and J are TRBV6-1 and TRBJ2-3; TRBD2 matches 7 bases. The CDR3 is 16 residues long. V dropped 0 bases and J dropped 3; count of bases not matched to a gene: 6. Germline V gene sequence: CDR1 MNHNS, CDR2 SASEGT. CDR3 in amino acids: CASSEAHGGGTDTQYF. The CDR3 DNA reads TGTGCCAGCAGTGAAGCGCATGGCGGGGGAACAGATACGCAGTATTTT.

The chain employs TRBV5-4 and TRBJ2-7, with D maybe TRBD1 (6 bases). From germline, CDR1 is SGHNT and CDR2 YYREEE (reference sequence). Trimming shortened V by 3 bases and J by 1 base, and 11 bases separated the two germline ends. The CDR3 contains 14 residues. The CDR3 loop is CASSSKTGSYEQYF. The CDR3 region has the DNA TGTGCCAGCAGCTCAAAGACAGGATCCTACGAGCAGTACTTC.

This clone has more than one count but fewer than ten. The chain links TRBV2 to TRBJ1-5, with a possible D match to TRBD1 (5 bases). CDR3 length equals 14 residues. V lost 8 bases and J lost 0, with 11 bases in between. CDR1 SNHLY and CDR2 FYNNEI come from the germline V gene. Here the CDR3 DNA reads TGTGCCAGCTCCTGGACAACTAGCAATCAGCCCCAGCATTTT. Translated: CASSWTTSNQPQHF.

This clone was counted once. The chain recombines TRBV4-2 with TRBJ1-5; 8 nucleotides agree with TRBD1. CDR1 and CDR2 (germline): LGHNA, YNFKEQ. V gave up 0 bases and J gave up 4 bases; unmatched junction bases: 5. The CDR3 totals 16 residues. In DNA, the CDR3 is TGTGCCAGCAGCCAAGATGGGGGACAGGTTAATCAGCCCCAGCATTTT. Amino acids: CASSQDGGQVNQPQHF.

This clone was seen more than once but under ten times. The V gene is TRBV29-1, the J gene TRBJ1-5, with 7 bases fitting TRBD1. The CDR3 loop spans 13 amino acids. Trimming removed 4 bases from V and 3 bases from J; junction bases left unmatched: 3. Germline V gene data show CDR1 as SQVTM and CDR2 as ANQGSEA. CDR3 amino acids: CSVAGGNNQPQHF. As DNA, the CDR3 is TGCAGCGTTGCAGGGGGGAACAATCAGCCCCAGCATTTT. The full variable domain, its missing parts supplied by reference TRBV29-1 and TRBJ1-5, is SAVISQKPSRDICQRGTSLTIQCQVDSQVTMMFWYRQQPGQSLTLIATANQGSEATYESGFVIDKFPISRPNLTFSTLTVSNMSPEDSSIYLCSVAGGNNQPQHFGDGTRLSIL.

The rearrangement uses TRBV3-1 (or the pseudogene TRBV3-2) and TRBJ2-3; no reliable D call. Germline V gene lookup returns CDR1 LGHDT and CDR2 YNNKEL (reference sequence). V shed 1 base and J shed 4 bases, with 9 bases lying between them. This CDR3 has 14 residues. CDR3 bases: TGTGCCAGCAGCCAAGTTCTAGGGTCAGATACGCAGTATTTT. Residues: CASSQVLGSDTQYF.

The count of this clone is one. The chain couples TRBV5-6 to TRBJ2-2, with TRBD2 matching 15 bases. CDR1 and CDR2 (germline): SGHDT, YYEEEE. This CDR3 contains 18 residues. Trimming at V came to 6 bases and at J to 4 bases, leaving 10 bases not matched to a gene. CDR3 amino acids: CASKEEGLAGGITGELFF. CDR3 DNA: TGTGCCAGCAAAGAGGAGGGACTAGCGGGGGGTATCACCGGGGAGCTGTTTTTT.

The CDR3 DNA sequence: TGTGCCAGCAGCCCAACACAGGGGGCGCTTACTGAAGCTTTCTTT. Encoded protein: CASSPTQGALTEAFF. The chain uses TRBV3-1 (or the pseudogene TRBV3-2) and TRBJ1-1; 9 positions match TRBD1. CDR1 and CDR2 (germline): LGHDT, YNNKEL (reference sequence). This CDR3 contains 15 residues. With 4 bases clipped from V and 5 bases from J, the junction kept 8 bases outside the gene matches.

This chain connects TRBV15 to TRBJ2-3; 13 bases line up with TRBD2. Looked up from germline, CDR1 is LNHNV and CDR2 is YYDKDF (reference sequence). The J segment lost 4 bases and the V segment lost 5 bases, leaving 6 bases of the junction unmatched. There are 16 residues in the CDR3. CDR3 nucleotides: TGTGCCACCAGCCCCCGGGGGACTAGCGGGGCAGATACGCAGTATTTT. Amino acid sequence: CATSPRGTSGADTQYF.

The chain is built from TRBV9 and TRBJ2-7; D not resolved. Germline values: CDR1 SGDLS, CDR2 YYNGEE. The CDR3 sequence is 11 residues long. Trimming removed 0 bases from V and 5 bases from J, with 3 bases in between. In nucleotides, the CDR3 is TGTGCCAGCAGCGTAGAAGACGAGCAGTACTTC. It codes for CASSVEDEQYF. Looking up the rest from reference TRBV9 and TRBJ2-7 gives the full variable domain: DSGVTQTPKHLITATGQRVTLRCSPRSGDLSVYWYQQSLDQGLQFLIQYYNGEERAKGNILERFSAQQFPDLHSELNLSSLELGDSALYFCASSVEDEQYFGPGTRLTVT.

The chain recombines TRBV6-2 or TRBV6-3 with TRBJ1-4; D gene ambiguous. V was trimmed by 2 bases and J by 10 bases, leaving 11 bases between them. Germline-derived CDR1 and CDR2 are MNHEY and SVGEGT. CDR3 size: 13 residues. The CDR3 sequence: CASSYNQAVKLFF. The CDR3, as DNA: TGTGCCAGCAGTTACAATCAGGCCGTAAAACTGTTTTTT.

The CDR3 DNA is TGTGCCAGCAGCGGAGACAGCGCAACTAATGAAAAACTGTTTTTT. This codes for CASSGDSATNEKLFF. The gene calls are TRBV9 and TRBJ1-4; possible D gene TRBD1, 5 bases. The V end lost 3 bases, the J end lost 0 bases, and 9 bases lay between the germline ends. From germline, CDR1 is SGDLS and CDR2 YYNGEE. The CDR3 covers 15 residues.

This clone was detected only a few times. The gene calls are TRBV12-3 or TRBV12-4 and TRBJ1-1, with D perhaps TRBD1 (6 bases). The CDR3 runs to 13 residues. The V and J ends lost 4 bases and 8 bases respectively, with 14 bases between them. For the CDR3, the DNA is TGTGCCAGCAGTTCAACAGGGTTCACAGAAGCTTTCTTT. Translation gives CASSSTGFTEAFF.

V is TRBV6-5 and J is TRBJ1-3; no clear D gene. Germline V gene lookup returns CDR1 MNHEY and CDR2 SVGAGI. The V gene lost 5 bases and the J gene lost 0 bases, with 11 bases spanning the gap. The CDR3 length is 15 residues. CDR3 residues: CASSRGSFSGNTIYF. The CDR3 nucleotides read TGTGCCAGCAGTCGAGGGTCTTTCTCTGGAAACACCATATATTTT.

The CDR3 loop reads CASTDGNQPQHF. The CDR3 DNA reads as TGTGCCAGCACAGACGGGAATCAGCCCCAGCATTTT. This chain links TRBV6-5 with TRBJ1-5; no firm D call. With 7 bases removed from V and 4 bases from J, the gap between germline ends came to 8 bases. Germline assignment: CDR1 MNHEY and CDR2 SVGAGI. The CDR3 consists of 12 residues.

The chain carries TRBV4-1 and TRBJ1-1; D is ambiguous. Trimming left V 1 base short and J 3 bases short, with 9 bases between. This CDR3 contains 14 residues. Germline V CDR1 and CDR2: MGHRA, YSYEKL. CDR3 DNA: TGCGCCAGCAGCCAAGCCCTGACGGACACTGAAGCTTTCTTT. The encoded protein is CASSQALTDTEAFF.

V and J are TRBV7-9 and TRBJ1-2; perhaps TRBD1 as D (5 bases). There are 14 residues in the CDR3. Germline assignment: CDR1 SEHNR and CDR2 FQNEAQ (reference sequence). Trimming stripped 2 bases from V and 6 bases from J, with 13 bases between. The CDR3 DNA reads TGTGCCAGCAGCTTATCCGTCCGGGGGAATGGCTACACCTTC. Amino acid sequence: CASSLSVRGNGYTF.

The gene calls are TRBV30 and TRBJ1-6; D gene unclear. V shed 1 base and J shed 0 bases, with 7 bases lying between them. Germline V gene data show CDR1 as GTSNPN and CDR2 as SVGIG (reference sequence). There are 15 residues in the CDR3. The DNA for the CDR3 is TGTGCCTGGAGTGCGGGAACCTCCTATAATTCACCCCTCCACTTT. It encodes CAWSAGTSYNSPLHF. Looking up the rest from reference TRBV30 and TRBJ1-6 gives the full variable domain: SQTIHQWPATLVQPVGSPLSLECTVEGTSNPNLYWYRQAAGRGLQLLFYSVGIGQISSEVPQNLSASRPQDRQFILSSKKLLLSDSGFYLCAWSAGTSYNSPLHFGNGTRLTVT.

The V and J genes are TRBV24-1 and TRBJ2-1; 12 bases agree with TRBD1. This CDR3 has 15 residues. V shed 4 bases and J 7 bases; nucleotides not matched to a gene: 4. The germline CDR1 and CDR2 sequences are KGHDR and SFDVKD. Written as DNA, the CDR3 is TGTGCCACCAGTGACCCGGGACAGGGGGCGAATGAGCAGTTCTTC. This sequence encodes CATSDPGQGANEQFF.

Comment on this clone: This CDR3 is also generated by other DNA sequences in the sample. The gene calls are TRBV19 and TRBJ2-7; perhaps TRBD1 as D (5 bases). Germline CDR1 LNHDA, CDR2 SQIVND (reference sequence). Deletions cut 2 bases from V and 2 bases from J, with 10 bases between. This CDR3 has 14 amino acids. Here the CDR3 DNA reads TGTGCCAGTAGTATACAGGGCGGACCCTACGAGCAGTACTTC. Protein product: CASSIQGGPYEQYF.

The chain couples TRBV2 to TRBJ1-2; 7 bases line up with TRBD1. This CDR3 has 16 amino acids. J lost 1 base, V lost 1 base, and 6 bases had no gene match. From germline, CDR1 is SNHLY and CDR2 FYNNEI. The CDR3 DNA follows: TGTGCCAGCAGTGAAGAAGAGGGGACAGTTAACTATGGCTACACCTTC. It is translated as CASSEEEGTVNYGYTF.

The chain uses TRBV6-5 and TRBJ2-3; D is unresolved. V was pared by 0 bases and J by 5 bases, with 9 bases between. Germline values: CDR1 MNHEY, CDR2 SVGAGI. This CDR3 comprises 14 residues. CDR3 sequence reads: CASSYSIGLDTQYF. The CDR3 DNA follows: TGTGCCAGCAGTTACTCGATTGGGCTAGATACGCAGTATTTT.

This clone was recorded a few times. V usage is TRBV5-8 and J usage is TRBJ2-2; tentative D call: TRBD2 (7 bases). Per the germline V gene, CDR1 is SGHTS and CDR2 is YDEGEE. The length of the CDR3 is 14 residues. The V end lost 10 bases, the J end lost 2 bases, and 15 bases lay between the germline ends. This CDR3 reads CAVGAGANTGELFF. CDR3 in DNA: TGTGCCGTTGGGGCGGGGGCCAACACCGGGGAGCTGTTTTTT.

This clone came up once. The chain couples TRBV3-1 (or the pseudogene TRBV3-2) to TRBJ2-3, with TRBD2 as a possible D gene (7 bases). The CDR3 covers 16 residues. CDR1 is LGHDT, CDR2 YNNKEL, per germline (reference sequence). V lost 4 bases to trimming and J lost 7 bases, with 21 bases between them. CDR3 sequence: CASSLGAGASGNTQYF. The DNA for the CDR3 is TGTGCCAGCAGCCTCGGCGCGGGGGCCTCCGGTAATACGCAGTATTTT.